The clone carrying this T cell receptor beta chain occurred a few times. Its antigen is not known. Reverse transcribing all isolated RNA meant expressed TCRB transcripts were sequenced. Produced via immunoSEQ multiplex PCR; TCRdb's table is partial and in-frame only. The table lists over 650,000 clones, about an eighth of them singletons. Per the germline V gene, CDR1 is MNHEY and CDR2 is SVGAGI. The CDR3 loop spans 13 amino acids. V was shortened by 8 bases and J by 2 bases, with 13 bases between the two germline ends. This specimen belongs to a study of beta chain features in type 1 diabetes. Across the study: All samples combined gave roughly 100,000,000 sorted cells for examination. Findings and caveats of the study: In all four CD4+ subsets, TCRB CDR3 length was significantly, moderately reduced in type 1 diabetes.

Once sorted, every population was more than 98% pure. The V gene is TRBV6-5, the J gene TRBJ2-7; D is possibly TRBD2 (6 bases). Sample: naive CD4+ T cells from blood. This sequence was found in a man aged 18-30 years with type 1 diabetes. For the CDR3, the DNA is TGTGCCAGCCGGACTACCCTTACCTACGAGCAGTACTTC. Residues: CASRTTLTYEQYF.